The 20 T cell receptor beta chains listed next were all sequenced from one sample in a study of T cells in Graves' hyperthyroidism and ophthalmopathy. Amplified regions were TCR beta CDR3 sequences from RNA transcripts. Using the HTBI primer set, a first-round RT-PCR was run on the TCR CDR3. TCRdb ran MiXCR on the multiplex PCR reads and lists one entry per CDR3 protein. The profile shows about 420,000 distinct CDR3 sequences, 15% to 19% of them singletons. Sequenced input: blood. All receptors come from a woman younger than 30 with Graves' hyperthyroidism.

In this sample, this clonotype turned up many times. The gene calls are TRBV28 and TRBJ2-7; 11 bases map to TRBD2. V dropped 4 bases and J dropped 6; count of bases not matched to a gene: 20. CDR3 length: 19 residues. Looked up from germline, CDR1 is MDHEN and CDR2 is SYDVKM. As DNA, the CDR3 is TGTGCCAGCAGTTCTTTCCCCCGGCGGTCTAGCGGGGGGTCGATCGAGCAGTACTTC. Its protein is CASSSFPRRSSGGSIEQYF.

The CDR3 region is CASSPTATSKNIQYF. CDR3 DNA: TGTGCCAGCAGTCCGACAGCGACATCCAAAAACATTCAGTACTTC. This chain links TRBV27 with TRBJ2-4; D possibly corresponds to TRBD1 (5 bases). V lost 5 bases to trimming and J lost 2 bases, with 13 bases between them. The CDR3 is 15 amino acids. Germline CDR1 reads MNHEY; CDR2 reads SMNVEV (reference sequence).

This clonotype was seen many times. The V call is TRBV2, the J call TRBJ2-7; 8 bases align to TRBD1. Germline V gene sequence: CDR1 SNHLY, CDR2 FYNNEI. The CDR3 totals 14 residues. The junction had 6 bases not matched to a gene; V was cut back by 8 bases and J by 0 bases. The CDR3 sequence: CASLRDRSSYEQYF. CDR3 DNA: TGTGCCAGCCTCCGGGACAGGAGCTCCTACGAGCAGTACTTC. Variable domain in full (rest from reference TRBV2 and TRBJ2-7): EPEVTQTPSHQVTQMGQEVILRCVPISNHLYFYWYRQILGQKVEFLVSFYNNEISEKSEIFDDQFSVERPDGSNFTLKIRSTKLEDSAMYFCASLRDRSSYEQYFGPGTRLTVT.

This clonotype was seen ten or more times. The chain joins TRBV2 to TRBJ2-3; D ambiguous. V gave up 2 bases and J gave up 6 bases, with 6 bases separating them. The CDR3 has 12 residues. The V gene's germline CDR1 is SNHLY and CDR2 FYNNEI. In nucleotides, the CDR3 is TGTGCCAGCAGTGAATGGGCGGATACGCAGTATTTT. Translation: CASSEWADTQYF.

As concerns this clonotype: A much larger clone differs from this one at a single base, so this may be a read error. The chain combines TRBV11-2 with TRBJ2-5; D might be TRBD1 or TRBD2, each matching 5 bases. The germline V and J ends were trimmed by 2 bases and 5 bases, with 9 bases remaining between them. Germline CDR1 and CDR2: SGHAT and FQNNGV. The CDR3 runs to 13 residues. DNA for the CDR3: TGTGCCAGCAGCTTAATCAGGGACGAGACCCAGTACTTC. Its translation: CASSLIRDETQYF.

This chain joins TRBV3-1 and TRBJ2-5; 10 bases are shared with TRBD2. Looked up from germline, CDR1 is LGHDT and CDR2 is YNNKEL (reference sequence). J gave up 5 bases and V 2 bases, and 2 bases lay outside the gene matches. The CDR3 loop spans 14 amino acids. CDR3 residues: CASSQLAGVETQYF. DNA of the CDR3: TGTGCCAGCAGCCAACTAGCGGGGGTGGAGACCCAGTACTTC.

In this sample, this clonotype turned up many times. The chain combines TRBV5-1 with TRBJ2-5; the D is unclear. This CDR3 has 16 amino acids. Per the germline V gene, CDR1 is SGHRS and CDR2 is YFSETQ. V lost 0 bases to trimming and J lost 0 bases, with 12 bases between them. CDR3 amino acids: CASSLGYRSYQETQYF. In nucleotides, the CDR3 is TGCGCCAGCAGCTTGGGATACAGATCGTACCAAGAGACCCAGTACTTC.

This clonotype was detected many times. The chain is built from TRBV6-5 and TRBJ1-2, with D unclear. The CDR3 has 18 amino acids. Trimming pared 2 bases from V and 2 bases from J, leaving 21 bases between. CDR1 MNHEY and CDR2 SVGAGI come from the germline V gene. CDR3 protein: CASSYATPGPSRNYGYTF. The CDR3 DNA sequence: TGTGCCAGCAGTTACGCTACCCCGGGCCCCTCCCGAAACTATGGCTACACCTTC.

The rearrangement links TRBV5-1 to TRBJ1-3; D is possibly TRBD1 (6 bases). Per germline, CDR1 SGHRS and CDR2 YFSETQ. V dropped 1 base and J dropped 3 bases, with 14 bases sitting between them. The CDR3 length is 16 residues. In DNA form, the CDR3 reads TGCGCCAGCAGCTTGAAAACAGGGTTCGGTGGAAACACCATATATTTT. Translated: CASSLKTGFGGNTIYF.

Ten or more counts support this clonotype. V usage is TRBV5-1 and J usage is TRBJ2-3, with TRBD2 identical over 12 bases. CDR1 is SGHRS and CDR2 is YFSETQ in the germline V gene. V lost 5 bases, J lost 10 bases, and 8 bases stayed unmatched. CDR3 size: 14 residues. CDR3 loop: CASRWTSGEAAQYF. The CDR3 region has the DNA TGCGCCAGCAGGTGGACTAGCGGGGAGGCTGCGCAGTATTTT. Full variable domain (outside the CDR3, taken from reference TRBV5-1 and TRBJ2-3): KAGVTQTPRYLIKTRGQQVTLSCSPISGHRSVSWYQQTPGQGLQFLFEYFSETQRNKGNFPGRFSGRQFSNSRSEMNVSTLELGDSALYLCASRWTSGEAAQYFGPGTRLTVL.

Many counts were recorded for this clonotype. This CDR3 reads CAWRNGGTDTQYF. DNA for the CDR3: TGTGCCTGGAGAAACGGGGGCACAGATACGCAGTATTTT. The rearrangement joins TRBV30 to TRBJ2-3; a weak D match, TRBD2 (5 bases). CDR1 is GTSNPN, CDR2 SVGIG, per germline (reference sequence). Trimming shortened V by 3 bases and J by 1 base, and 8 bases separated the two germline ends. This CDR3 is 13 amino acids long.

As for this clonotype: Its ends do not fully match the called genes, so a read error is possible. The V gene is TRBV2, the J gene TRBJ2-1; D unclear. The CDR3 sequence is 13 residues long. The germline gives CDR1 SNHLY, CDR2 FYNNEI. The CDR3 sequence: CASSDAAYNEQFF. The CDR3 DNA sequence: TGCGCCAGCAGTGACGCTGCGTACAATGAGCAGTTCTTC.

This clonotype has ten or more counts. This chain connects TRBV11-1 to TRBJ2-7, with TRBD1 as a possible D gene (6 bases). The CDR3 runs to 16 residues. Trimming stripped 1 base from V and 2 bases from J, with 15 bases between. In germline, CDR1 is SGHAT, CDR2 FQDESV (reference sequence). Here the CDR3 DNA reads TGTGCCAGCAGCTTAGTTTCTGGACAGACACCCTACGAGCAGTACTTC. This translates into CASSLVSGQTPYEQYF.

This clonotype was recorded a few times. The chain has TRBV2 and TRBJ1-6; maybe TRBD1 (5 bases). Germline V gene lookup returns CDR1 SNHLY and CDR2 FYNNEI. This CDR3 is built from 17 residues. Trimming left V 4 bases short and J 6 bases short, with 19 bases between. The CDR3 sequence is CASSGARGASPNSPLHF. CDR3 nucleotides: TGTGCCAGCAGTGGTGCGAGGGGCGCGAGTCCTAATTCACCCCTCCACTTT.

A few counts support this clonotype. CDR3 amino acids: CSARRGSQYEQYF. The DNA for the CDR3 is TGCAGTGCGCGACGGGGCAGCCAATACGAGCAGTACTTC. The V gene is TRBV20-1, the J gene TRBJ2-7; D might be TRBD1 or TRBD2, each matching 5 bases. CDR1 DFQATT and CDR2 SNEGSKA come from the germline V gene (reference sequence). V was shortened by 6 bases and J by 4 bases, with 16 bases between the two germline ends. The CDR3 sequence is 13 residues long.

CDR3 region: CASRLTSGIYEQYF. In DNA, the CDR3 is TGTGCCAGCAGGCTGACTAGCGGGATCTACGAGCAGTACTTC. The chain employs TRBV2 and TRBJ2-7; 11 nucleotides agree with TRBD2. Trimming removed 6 bases from V and 3 bases from J; junction bases left unmatched: 4. The V gene's germline CDR1 is SNHLY and CDR2 FYNNEI. The CDR3 spans 14 residues. Using reference TRBV2 and TRBJ2-7 for the parts outside the CDR3, the full variable domain is EPEVTQTPSHQVTQMGQEVILRCVPISNHLYFYWYRQILGQKVEFLVSFYNNEISEKSEIFDDQFSVERPDGSNFTLKIRSTKLEDSAMYFCASRLTSGIYEQYFGPGTRLTVT.

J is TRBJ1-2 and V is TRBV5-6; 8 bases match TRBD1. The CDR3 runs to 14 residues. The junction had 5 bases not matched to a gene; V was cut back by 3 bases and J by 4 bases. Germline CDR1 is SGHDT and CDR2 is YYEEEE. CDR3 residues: CASSSLQGVYGYTF. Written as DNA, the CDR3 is TGTGCCAGCAGCTCTTTACAGGGGGTCTATGGCTACACCTTC.

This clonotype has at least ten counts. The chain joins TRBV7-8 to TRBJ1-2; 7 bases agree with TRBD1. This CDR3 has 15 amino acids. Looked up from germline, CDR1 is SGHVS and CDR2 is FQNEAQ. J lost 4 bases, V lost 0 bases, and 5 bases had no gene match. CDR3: CASSLARQGPYGYTF. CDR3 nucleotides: TGTGCCAGCAGCTTAGCGCGACAGGGACCCTATGGCTACACCTTC.

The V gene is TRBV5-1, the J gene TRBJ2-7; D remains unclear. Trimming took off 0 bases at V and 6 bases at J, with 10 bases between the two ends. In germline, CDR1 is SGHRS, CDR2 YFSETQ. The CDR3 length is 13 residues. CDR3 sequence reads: CASSLAQPIEQYF. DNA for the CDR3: TGCGCCAGCAGCTTGGCGCAACCAATCGAGCAGTACTTC.

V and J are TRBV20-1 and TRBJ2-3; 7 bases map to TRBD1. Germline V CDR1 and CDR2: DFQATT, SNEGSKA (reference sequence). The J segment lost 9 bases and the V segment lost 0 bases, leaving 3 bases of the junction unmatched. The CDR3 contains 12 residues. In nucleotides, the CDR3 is TGCAGTGCTAGAGATCAGGGGGTAACGCAGTATTTT. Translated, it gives CSARDQGVTQYF.